This T cell receptor (beta chain) was observed in a study of cytomegalovirus exposure and HLA in healthy donors. General study results and limits: Three chains linked to CMV were shown in vitro to be specific for CMV antigens. The authors later linked a missense DCLRE1C variant to TCR beta V- and J-gene trimming.

The PCR employed 60 Vbeta primers together with 13 Jbeta primers. The data were produced by immunoSEQ multiplex PCR, yet TCRdb's version contains in-frame clones alone and is incomplete. Of about 140,000 clones in the sample, about 80% were seen once. CDR1 and CDR2 from the germline V gene are LGHNA and YNFKEQ. There are 16 residues in the CDR3. Unmatched junction bases numbered 12, after V lost 6 bases and J lost 4 bases. This clone came up a few times. Its cognate antigen is unknown. Sequencing was carried out using PBMCs. This receptor was taken from a man aged 25-40 years in good health. This chain uses TRBV4-2 with TRBJ2-1, with 7 positions matching TRBD2. The CDR3 DNA sequence: TGTGCCAGCAGGTTAACCTTAGCGGGTTCTTACAATGAGCAGTTCTTC. Protein sequence: CASRLTLAGSYNEQFF.